Below, one T cell receptor beta chain is given with its context. The specificity of this receptor is unknown. Per-nucleotide qualities are absent, and no much larger clonotype sits a single base away. Libraries came from the immunoSEQ multiplex PCR assay. The immuneACCESS repertoire file appears here via TCRdb, limited to in-frame rearrangements. These files lack a portion of the clones; in checked studies, under half of the deficit traces to unresolved V genes, and the cause of the others is not known. The sample includes roughly 120,000 clones, with 88% observed a single time. The top ten constitute over 2% of the sample. The entry originates in a study of control samples from healthy donors and cancer patients (dated by TCRdb to 2020 to 2022). The germline V gene (reference sequence) provides CDR1 LGHDT and CDR2 YNNKEL. Trimmed from V: 4 bases; trimmed from J: 9 bases; junction bases lacking a gene match: 9. Inclusive of the bounding cysteine and phenylalanine, the CDR3 is 15 residues long. The read is trimmed to its CDR3 DNA, 45 bases read in frame from base 1.

The chain links TRBV3-1 (or the pseudogene TRBV3-2) with TRBJ1-6; 7 bases in between match TRBD1. The clonotype originates from a woman in her seventies in good health. The specimen was blood. The nucleotide sequence is given as TGTGCCAGCAGCCCCGTCGAGGGGGCCATTTCACCCCTCCACTTT. This gives the protein CASSPVEGAISPLHF.